These T cell receptor beta chains were read from a single sample in a study of blood T cell repertoires in COVID-19. The protocol was immunoSEQ multiplex PCR, while the TCRdb copy is restricted to in-frame clones and leaves out a portion. Here the sample spans under 200,000 clones, approximately 73% being singletons. The specimen sequenced was peripheral blood. The source of these receptors is a woman aged 80 or over with acute or convalescent COVID-19. The CDR3 runs from the conserved cysteine through the conserved F or W. The order of the fields is clone size, V gene, D gene, J gene, CDR3 DNA, CDR3 protein. D genes are given only for firm matches. For some rows the clone size is stated as once, few or many, or as a class when expanded; others skip it.

abundance: -
v_gene: TRBV14
d_gene: -
j_gene: TRBJ1-2
CDR3nt: TGTGCCAGCAGCCAGGCCGGGGGGGCTGGCTACACCTTC
CDR3aa: CASSQAGGAGYTF

abundance: -
v_gene: TRBV5-1
d_gene: TRBD1
j_gene: TRBJ2-2
CDR3nt: TGCGCCAGCAGCTTGTTCCCGACAGGGACGAACACCGGGGAGCTGTTTTTT
CDR3aa: CASSLFPTGTNTGELFF

abundance: -
v_gene: TRBV5-4
d_gene: -
j_gene: TRBJ2-2
CDR3nt: TGTGCCAGCAGCTTGGGGCAGACCGGGGAGCTGTTTTTT
CDR3aa: CASSLGQTGELFF

abundance: -
v_gene: TRBV19
d_gene: -
j_gene: TRBJ2-5
CDR3nt: TGTGCCAGTAGCGTCAGGGGAGGGTTAGAGACCCAGTACTTC
CDR3aa: CASSVRGGLETQYF

abundance: -
v_gene: TRBV10-1
d_gene: TRBD1
j_gene: TRBJ2-7
CDR3nt: TGCGCCAGTATTAATACCACCAGGGGGAGTTACGAGCAGTACTTC
CDR3aa: CASINTTRGSYEQYF

abundance: -
v_gene: TRBV6-5
d_gene: -
j_gene: TRBJ2-7
CDR3nt: TGTGCCAGCAGTTATCTTAGCCTGTTAATCTACGAGCAGTACTTC
CDR3aa: CASSYLSLLIYEQYF

abundance: -
v_gene: TRBV5-6
d_gene: TRBD1
j_gene: TRBJ1-1
CDR3nt: TGTGCCAGCAGCTTCGGACAGGGTGGGTTGAGGGCTGAAGCTTTCTTT
CDR3aa: CASSFGQGGLRAEAFF

abundance: -
v_gene: TRBV30
d_gene: -
j_gene: TRBJ1-5
CDR3nt: TGTGCCTGGGCTGCGGGGCAGGATCAGCCCCAGCATTTT
CDR3aa: CAWAAGQDQPQHF

abundance: -
v_gene: TRBV2
d_gene: TRBD1
j_gene: TRBJ2-7
CDR3nt: TGTGCCAGCAGTGCCGAGCAGGGGGCGGTCTACGAGCAGTACTTC
CDR3aa: CASSAEQGAVYEQYF

abundance: once
v_gene: TRBV7-8
d_gene: TRBD1
j_gene: TRBJ1-4
CDR3nt: TGTGCCAGCAGCTCCGACAGGGCTCGGCAAGGGGAAAAACTGTTTTTT
CDR3aa: CASSSDRARQGEKLFF

abundance: -
v_gene: TRBV7-2
d_gene: -
j_gene: TRBJ2-7
CDR3nt: TGTGCCAGCAGCTCCGGACAAAGCTACGAGCAGTACTTC
CDR3aa: CASSSGQSYEQYF

abundance: -
v_gene: TRBV19
d_gene: TRBD2
j_gene: TRBJ2-3
CDR3nt: TGTGCCAGTAGTTCTGGCGGGAGAATAGGAGATACGCAGTATTTT
CDR3aa: CASSSGGRIGDTQYF

abundance: many
v_gene: TRBV7-3
d_gene: -
j_gene: TRBJ1-1
CDR3nt: TGTGCCAGCAGCTTGAACGGACAGCGGAACACTGAAGCTTTCTTT
CDR3aa: CASSLNGQRNTEAFF

abundance: many
v_gene: TRBV20-1
d_gene: -
j_gene: TRBJ1-1
CDR3nt: TGCAGTGCTAGCCCCAGGGTATGGCCTTTCTTT
CDR3aa: CSASPRVWPFF

abundance: -
v_gene: TRBV27
d_gene: TRBD1
j_gene: TRBJ2-5
CDR3nt: TGTGCCAGCAGTCCCAGGGACAGGGGGCGAGAGACCCAGTACTTC
CDR3aa: CASSPRDRGRETQYF

abundance: -
v_gene: TRBV29-1
d_gene: TRBD2
j_gene: TRBJ2-1
CDR3nt: TGCAGCCCTGGGGGACTAGCGGGCAAAACCTACAATGAGCAGTTCTTC
CDR3aa: CSPGGLAGKTYNEQFF

abundance: once
v_gene: TRBV27
d_gene: -
j_gene: TRBJ1-4
CDR3nt: TGTGCCAGCAGTTTCTCAGAAGCAACTAATGAAAAACTGTTTTTT
CDR3aa: CASSFSEATNEKLFF

abundance: -
v_gene: TRBV18
d_gene: -
j_gene: TRBJ1-1
CDR3nt: TGTGCCAGCTCACCACTCTCGACTAGGGACACTGAAGCTTTCTTT
CDR3aa: CASSPLSTRDTEAFF

abundance: -
v_gene: TRBV19
d_gene: TRBD2
j_gene: TRBJ2-1
CDR3nt: TGTGCCGCAGCCAGCGGGACCCTCTACAATGAGCAGTTCTTC
CDR3aa: CAAASGTLYNEQFF

abundance: -
v_gene: TRBV27
d_gene: -
j_gene: TRBJ1-5
CDR3nt: TGTGCCAGCAGTTCCAGGGAACCCAATCAGCCCCAGCATTTT
CDR3aa: CASSSREPNQPQHF

abundance: -
v_gene: TRBV2
d_gene: -
j_gene: TRBJ1-2
CDR3nt: TGTGCCAGCAGTAGTGACGGCCCGGCGGACTTC
CDR3aa: CASSSDGPADF

abundance: -
v_gene: TRBV5-1
d_gene: -
j_gene: TRBJ1-6
CDR3nt: TGCGCCAGCAGCTTGGGGGGGCGCGAAGGTTCACCCCTCCACTTT
CDR3aa: CASSLGGREGSPLHF

abundance: -
v_gene: TRBV7-2
d_gene: TRBD1
j_gene: TRBJ2-5
CDR3nt: TGTGCCAGCAGCTCAATGTGGGGAGACAGGGGTGCTAAAAAGACCCAGTACTTC
CDR3aa: CASSSMWGDRGAKKTQYF

abundance: -
v_gene: TRBV10-3
d_gene: -
j_gene: TRBJ1-5
CDR3nt: TGTGCCATCAGTGATTCAGACTCTTGGCAGCCCCAGCATTTT
CDR3aa: CAISDSDSWQPQHF

abundance: -
v_gene: TRBV7-8
d_gene: TRBD2
j_gene: TRBJ2-3
CDR3nt: TGTGCCAGCAGCCCGGGACTAGCGGGAGCCGTAGGGTCCACAGATACGCAGTATTTT
CDR3aa: CASSPGLAGAVGSTDTQYF